The next 23 T cell receptor beta chains were all read from a single sample in a study of T cell repertoires in cytomegalovirus infection (dated by TCRdb to the late 2010s). Sequenced on an Illumina HiSeq 1500. TCRdb trimmed public reads at Q25 via fastp, called clones via MiXCR and kept in-frame beta chains. Rows are combined by CDR3 protein, so each entry shows the most common genes and DNA. Present in this sample are 400,000 or so distinct CDR3 sequences, approximately 33% of which were seen just once. Roughly 13% of the sample lies in the top ten. Input material: PBMCs. All receptors derive from a human donor in good health (CMV status not recorded). Some clones in this sample may be carry-over from other donors' samples.

This clonotype was observed at least ten times. The V and J genes are TRBV12-3 or TRBV12-4 and TRBJ2-2, with unresolved D. The CDR3 extends over 13 amino acids. Between the trimmed V and J ends, which lost 0 bases and 7 bases, there was a span of 6 bases. The CDR3: CASSLANHGELFF. The CDR3 DNA sequence: TGTGCCAGCAGTTTAGCGAACCACGGGGAGCTGTTTTTT.

This clonotype occurred many times. This sequence joins TRBV7-8 and TRBJ1-5; 7 positions match TRBD1. The CDR3 runs 15 residues. CDR1 SGHVS and CDR2 FQNEAQ come from the germline V gene. V shed 6 bases and J 0 bases; nucleotides not matched to a gene: 5. The CDR3 bases are TGTGCCAGCAGGCCGACAGGGCTTAGCAATCAGCCCCAGCATTTT. Its protein is CASRPTGLSNQPQHF.

As regards this clonotype: A read error may account for a junction end that differs from germline. The rearrangement joins TRBV7-8 to TRBJ2-1; D gene unclear. The CDR3 totals 18 residues. Germline V gene lookup returns CDR1 SGHVS and CDR2 FQNEAQ. The CDR3 DNA is TGTGCCAGCCGCTTAGTGAACCACCGGGCCACTCAGTACAATGAGCAGTTCTTC. Residues: CASRLVNHRATQYNEQFF. Together with reference TRBV7-8 and TRBJ2-1, the CDR3 gives the full variable domain: GAGVSQSPRYKVAKRGQDVALRCDPISGHVSLFWYQQALGQGPEFLTYFQNEAQLDKSGLPSDRFFAERPEGSVSTLKIQRTQQEDSAVYLCASRLVNHRATQYNEQFFGPGTRLTVL.

This clonotype has more than one count but fewer than ten. The rearrangement joins TRBV6-5 to TRBJ1-6, with TRBD1 matching 7 bases. Germline trimming cut 2 bases from V and 5 bases from J; bases unmatched to any gene: 3. This CDR3 has 15 residues. Germline CDR1 and CDR2: MNHEY and SVGAGI. CDR3 nucleotide sequence: TGTGCCAGCAGTTACCGAGACAGGGATAATTCACCCCTCCACTTT. Translated, it gives CASSYRDRDNSPLHF.

A note on this clonotype: At one end, the junction sequence differs from germline, possibly due to a read error. The V call is TRBV4-2, the J call TRBJ2-3, with TRBD2 identical over 8 bases. CDR3 size: 15 residues. Germline CDR1 reads LGHNA; CDR2 reads YNFKEQ. The CDR3 spells CVSSHAGLGIDTQYF. DNA of the CDR3: TGTGTCAGCAGCCACGCGGGACTAGGTATAGATACGCAGTATTTT.

Only a few counts were recorded for this clonotype. V gene TRBV7-8 combines with J gene TRBJ2-7, with 7 bases aligning to TRBD2. Trimming took 2 bases from V and 0 from J; bases not matched to a gene: 4. The CDR3 sequence is 15 residues long. Germline V gene data show CDR1 as SGHVS and CDR2 as FQNEAQ. CDR3 protein: CASSLTRGSSYEQYF. The CDR3 DNA reads as TGTGCCAGCAGCTTAACGCGGGGGAGCTCCTACGAGCAGTACTTC. Variable domain in full (rest from reference TRBV7-8 and TRBJ2-7): GAGVSQSPRYKVAKRGQDVALRCDPISGHVSLFWYQQALGQGPEFLTYFQNEAQLDKSGLPSDRFFAERPEGSVSTLKIQRTQQEDSAVYLCASSLTRGSSYEQYFGPGTRLTVT.

This clonotype has only a few counts. The chain links TRBV2 to TRBJ2-3; tentatively, D is TRBD2 (5 bases). The CDR3 runs 13 residues. Germline V CDR1 and CDR2: SNHLY, FYNNEI. Trimming removed 8 bases at V and 6 bases at J, with 15 bases between. The CDR3 spells CASLPRAADTQYF. CDR3 coding DNA: TGTGCCAGCTTACCGAGGGCGGCGGATACGCAGTATTTT.

The chain joins TRBV12-3 or TRBV12-4 to TRBJ2-3; D not resolved. The CDR3 totals 14 residues. The ends were cut back, 5 bases at V and 4 bases at J, with 13 bases in the middle. The CDR3 region is CASSPSAVSDTQYF. CDR3 nucleotide sequence: TGTGCCAGCAGTCCCTCGGCCGTTTCAGATACGCAGTATTTT.

This clonotype was detected only a few times. V gene TRBV5-1 combines with J gene TRBJ2-4; 9 bases line up with TRBD1. Trimming removed 2 bases from V and 6 bases from J; junction bases left unmatched: 9. The CDR3 spans 16 residues. Per germline, CDR1 SGHRS and CDR2 YFSETQ. CDR3 amino acids: CASSLIPGQGGNIQYF. As DNA, the CDR3 is TGCGCCAGCAGCTTAATACCGGGACAGGGAGGAAACATTCAGTACTTC.

A note on this clonotype: A read error is likely, as this CDR3 ends without the conserved phenylalanine or tryptophan. V and J are TRBV12-3 or TRBV12-4 and TRBJ1-5; D possibly corresponds to TRBD1 (5 bases). Trimming removed 5 bases from V and 0 bases from J, with 8 bases in between. The CDR3 has 14 residues. The chain's CDR3 is CASSRGDSNQPQHC. The CDR3 nucleotides read TGTGCCAGCAGTAGAGGGGATAGCAATCAGCCCCAGCATTGT.

Remarks on this clonotype: The CDR3 ends on some other residue instead of the conserved phenylalanine or tryptophan, so this is likely a read error. This sequence joins TRBV7-9 and TRBJ2-3; tentative D call: TRBD1 (6 bases). Trimming removed 3 bases from V and 0 bases from J, with 7 bases in between. The CDR3 contains 14 residues. Germline assignment: CDR1 SEHNR and CDR2 FQNEAQ (reference sequence). The CDR3 DNA reads TGTGCCAGCAGCTTCACAGGGAGCACAGATACGCAGTATTTG. As protein: CASSFTGSTDTQYL.

This chain links TRBV28 with TRBJ1-2; D uncertain. Germline CDR1 MDHEN, CDR2 SYDVKM. Trimming cost V 3 bases and J 4 bases, with 9 bases left between them. The CDR3 length is 13 residues. CDR3 region: CASSFELIYGYTF. Written as DNA, the CDR3 is TGTGCCAGCAGTTTCGAACTTATCTATGGCTACACCTTC.

At least ten counts were recorded for this clonotype. The rearrangement links TRBV7-9 to TRBJ2-1, with D tentatively TRBD2 (5 bases). The CDR3 extends over 15 amino acids. Germline-derived CDR1 and CDR2 are SEHNR and FQNEAQ (reference sequence). The ends were cut back, 6 bases at V and 5 bases at J, with 17 bases in the middle. The CDR3: CASRLGDRWNNEQFF. The CDR3 nucleotides read TGTGCCAGCAGACTCGGGGATAGGTGGAACAATGAGCAGTTCTTC.

CDR3 in amino acids: CASFARLEEGYTF. Here the CDR3 DNA reads TGTGCCAGCTTTGCCAGGTTGGAGGAGGGCTACACCTTC. The chain uses TRBV6-8 and TRBJ1-2; D remains unclear. There are 13 residues in the CDR3. Germline V gene sequence: CDR1 MNHGY, CDR2 SAAAGT. V was clipped by 8 bases and J by 8 bases, with 18 bases between them.

This clonotype has more than one count but fewer than ten. The chain combines TRBV6-1 with TRBJ2-3, with D maybe TRBD2 (7 bases). The CDR3 has 16 residues. V was trimmed by 5 bases and J by 2 bases, leaving 17 bases between them. Germline V gene data show CDR1 as MNHNS and CDR2 as SASEGT. The CDR3 DNA reads as TGTGCCAGCAGTCCTGCGGCGGGGGCCAACACAGATACGCAGTATTTT. Encoded protein: CASSPAAGANTDTQYF.

This chain joins TRBV4-1 and TRBJ2-2, with D unresolved. There are 13 residues in the CDR3. V lost 2 bases and J 8 bases, leaving 9 bases between the germline ends. CDR1 is MGHRA and CDR2 is YSYEKL in the germline V gene. The CDR3 bases are TGCGCCAGCAGCCAACTCAATAGGGGGGAGCTGTTTTTT. This codes for CASSQLNRGELFF.

This clonotype was counted many times. This chain joins TRBV25-1 and TRBJ2-3; TRBD2 matches 10 bases. CDR1 and CDR2 (germline): MGHDK, SYGVNS. With V trimmed by 5 bases and J by 0 bases, 14 bases remained unmatched. The CDR3 is made up of 19 amino acids. The DNA for the CDR3 is TGTGCCAGCAGTAAACTAGCGGGGCCCGGTGGGGCCAGCACAGATACGCAGTATTTT. Its protein product is CASSKLAGPGGASTDTQYF.

Many counts were recorded for this clonotype. This sequence joins TRBV7-2 and TRBJ1-1; tentative D call: TRBD1 (5 bases). The CDR3 is made up of 15 amino acids. Between the trimmed V and J ends, which lost 5 bases and 1 base, there was a span of 14 bases. Germline V gene data show CDR1 as SGHTA and CDR2 as FQGNSA. The CDR3 protein is CASSLTRVKNTEAFF. The CDR3 DNA reads as TGTGCCAGCAGCCTCACCAGGGTAAAGAACACTGAAGCTTTCTTT. The variable domain in full, with the rest retrieved from reference TRBV7-2 and TRBJ1-1, is GAGVSQSPSNKVTEKGKDVELRCDPISGHTALYWYRQSLGQGLEFLIYFQGNSAPDKSGLPSDRFSAERTGGSVSTLTIQRTQQEDSAVYLCASSLTRVKNTEAFFGQGTRLTVV.

This clonotype has more than one count but fewer than ten. The chain recombines TRBV7-3 with TRBJ2-3, with 7 bases that match TRBD2. The CDR3 consists of 14 residues. J gave up 7 bases and V 0 bases, and 4 bases lay outside the gene matches. Germline V gives CDR1 SGHTA, CDR2 FQGTGA. DNA for the CDR3: TGTGCCAGCAGCTTAACAACGGGGGGAAATACGCAGTATTTT. This sequence encodes CASSLTTGGNTQYF.

This chain joins TRBV2 and TRBJ2-2; D is unclear. V shed 3 bases and J shed 2 bases, with 7 bases lying between them. The CDR3 is 14 residues long. The germline V gene has CDR1 SNHLY and CDR2 FYNNEI. CDR3 protein: CASSDSRNTGELFF. CDR3 sequence (DNA): TGTGCCAGCAGTGATAGCAGAAACACCGGGGAGCTGTTTTTT.

The rearrangement uses TRBV3-1 and TRBJ2-5, with 8 bases matching TRBD2. V was pared by 4 bases and J by 5 bases, with 9 bases of the junction left unmatched. The CDR3 is made up of 15 amino acids. In germline, CDR1 is LGHDT, CDR2 YNNKEL (reference sequence). CDR3 nucleotide sequence: TGTGCCAGCAGCCGACCTACGGGGGGGGCGGAGACCCAGTACTTC. Protein sequence: CASSRPTGGAETQYF.

This clonotype was counted between two and nine times. The J gene is TRBJ1-6, the V gene TRBV4-2; no clear D. The CDR3 runs to 14 residues. V was trimmed by 0 bases and J by 9 bases, leaving 9 bases between them. The germline V gene has CDR1 LGHNA and CDR2 YNFKEQ. CDR3 DNA: TGTGCCAGCAGCCAAGATGAGGCCGGTTCACCCCTCCACTTT. This sequence encodes CASSQDEAGSPLHF.

This clonotype came up many times. The J gene is TRBJ2-5, the V gene TRBV7-8, with 7 bases fitting TRBD2. This CDR3 has 17 amino acids. The germline V gene encodes CDR1 SGHVS and CDR2 FQNEAQ. V shed 7 bases, J shed 2 bases, and the junction held 16 bases outside the gene matches. CDR3 bases: TGTGCCAGCACCCTTCGGTGGGGGGGGAACTTGCAAGAGACCCAGTACTTC. Its translation is CASTLRWGGNLQETQYF.